The following is a T cell receptor (beta chain) sequence with its context. The specificity of this receptor is unknown. No base-level quality is on record; no much larger clone is a single base apart. Patients with localized lung adenocarcinoma, a subtype of non-small cell lung cancer, were used as donors. The samples were taken from the centers of localized lung adenocarcinomas. For TCR repertoire analysis, CD4+ T cells from tumor tissue were profiled separately from CD8+ T cells. This entry belongs to a study of CD4 and CD8 cells across lung adenocarcinoma regions (dated 2018 in TCRdb). For the wider study: Intratumor heterogeneity of the T cell receptor repertoire was examined by comparing tumor centers with tumor margins.

Libraries came from PCR. Reads for this sample came from a HiSeq X Ten. Using fastp trimming at Q25 and MiXCR clonotype assembly, TCRdb reanalyzed the public sequencing data and kept in-frame beta chains. All rows with the same CDR3 protein become a single entry with the most common DNA and genes. This sample is represented by 6,000 to 8,000 distinct CDR3 sequences; approximately 50% of them were singletons. The top ten clones comprise just under 30% of the sample. Including cysteine and phenylalanine, the CDR3 has 15 amino acids. Just CDR3 DNA is preserved here, 45 bases in frame from base 1. CDR1 and CDR2 (MRHNA, SNTAGT) derive from the germline V gene.

The V and J segments used are TRBV6-4 and TRBJ2-3; the D region possibly corresponds to TRBD2 (5 bases align). The J call may be in error: the DNA end matches TRBJ2-7 better. The source material was CD4+ T cells from the center of a lung tumor. Per the publication, the cell subset or site label means: tumor center region. The sequence was collected from a female donor with lung adenocarcinoma. The CD4 and CD8 labels of this study may be unreliable. Here the CDR3 is given as CASSEEAGALDEQYF. The nucleotide sequence reads TGTGCCAGCAGTGAGGAGGCTGGAGCCCTAGATGAGCAGTACTTC.